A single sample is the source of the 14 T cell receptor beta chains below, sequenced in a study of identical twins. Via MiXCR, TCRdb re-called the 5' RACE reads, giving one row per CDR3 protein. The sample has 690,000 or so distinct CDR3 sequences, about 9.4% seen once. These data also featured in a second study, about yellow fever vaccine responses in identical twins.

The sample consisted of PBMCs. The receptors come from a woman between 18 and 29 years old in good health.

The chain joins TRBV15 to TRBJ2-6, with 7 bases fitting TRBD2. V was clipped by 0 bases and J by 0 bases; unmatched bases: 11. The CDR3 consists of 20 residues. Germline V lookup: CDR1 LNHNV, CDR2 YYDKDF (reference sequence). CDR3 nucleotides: TGTGCCACCAGCAGAGATCAAACTAGCGTATTTAGCTCTGGGGCCAACGTCCTGACTTTC. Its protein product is CATSRDQTSVFSSGANVLTF.

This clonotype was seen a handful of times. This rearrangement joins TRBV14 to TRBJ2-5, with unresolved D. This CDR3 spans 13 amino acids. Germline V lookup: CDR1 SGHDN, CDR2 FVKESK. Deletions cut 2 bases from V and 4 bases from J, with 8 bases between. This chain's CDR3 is CASSQNLGETQYF. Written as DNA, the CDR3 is TGTGCCAGCAGCCAAAATTTAGGAGAGACCCAGTACTTC.

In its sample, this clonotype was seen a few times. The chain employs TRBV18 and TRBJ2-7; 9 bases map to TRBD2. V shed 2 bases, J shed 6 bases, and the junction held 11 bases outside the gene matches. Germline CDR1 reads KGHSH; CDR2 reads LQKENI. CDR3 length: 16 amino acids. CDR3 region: CASSPVFGSSGSEQYF. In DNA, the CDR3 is TGTGCCAGCTCACCAGTGTTCGGGAGTAGCGGGAGCGAGCAGTACTTC.

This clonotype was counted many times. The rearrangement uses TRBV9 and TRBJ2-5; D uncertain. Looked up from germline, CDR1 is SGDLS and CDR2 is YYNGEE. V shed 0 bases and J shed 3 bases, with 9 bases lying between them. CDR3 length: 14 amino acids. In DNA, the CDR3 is TGTGCCAGCAGCGTAGGATTGGACGAAGAGACCCAGTACTTC. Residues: CASSVGLDEETQYF.

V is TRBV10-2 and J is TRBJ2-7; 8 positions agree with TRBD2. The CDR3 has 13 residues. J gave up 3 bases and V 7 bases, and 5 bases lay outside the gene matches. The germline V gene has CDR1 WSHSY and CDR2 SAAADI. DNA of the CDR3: TGCGCCAGCACTTATAGCGGGAACTACGAGCAGTACTTC. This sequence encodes CASTYSGNYEQYF.

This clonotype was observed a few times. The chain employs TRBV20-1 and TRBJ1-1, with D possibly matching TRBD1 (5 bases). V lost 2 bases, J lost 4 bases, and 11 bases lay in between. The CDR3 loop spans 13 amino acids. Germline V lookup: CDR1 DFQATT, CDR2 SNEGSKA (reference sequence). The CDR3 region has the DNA TGCAGTGCTAGACCGGGAGACAGCACTGAAGCTTTCTTT. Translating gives CSARPGDSTEAFF.

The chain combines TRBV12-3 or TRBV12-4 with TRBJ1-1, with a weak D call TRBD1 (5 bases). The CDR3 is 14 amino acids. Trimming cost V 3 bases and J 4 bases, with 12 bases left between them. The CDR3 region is CASSFGREGTEAFF. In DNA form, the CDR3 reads TGTGCCAGCAGTTTCGGCAGGGAGGGCACTGAAGCTTTCTTT.

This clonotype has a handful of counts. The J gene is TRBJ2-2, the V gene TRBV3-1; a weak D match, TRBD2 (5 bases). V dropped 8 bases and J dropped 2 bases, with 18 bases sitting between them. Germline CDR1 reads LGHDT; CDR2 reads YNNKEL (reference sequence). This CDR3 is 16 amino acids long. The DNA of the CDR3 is TGTGCCAGCGGTACCCATACGGACTTTAACACCGGGGAGCTGTTTTTT. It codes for CASGTHTDFNTGELFF.

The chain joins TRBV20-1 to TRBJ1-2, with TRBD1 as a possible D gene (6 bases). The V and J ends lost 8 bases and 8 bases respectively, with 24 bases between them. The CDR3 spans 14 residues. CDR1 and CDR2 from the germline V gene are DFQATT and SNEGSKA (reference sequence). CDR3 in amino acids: CSYPRDKEGGGYTF. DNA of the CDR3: TGCAGTTACCCCCGGGACAAGGAGGGGGGGGGCTACACCTTC.

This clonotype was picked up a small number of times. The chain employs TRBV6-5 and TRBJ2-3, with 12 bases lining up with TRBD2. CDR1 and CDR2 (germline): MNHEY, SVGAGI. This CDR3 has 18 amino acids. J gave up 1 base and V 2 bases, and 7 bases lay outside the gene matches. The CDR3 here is CASSYGTLAGGGTDTQYF. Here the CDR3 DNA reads TGTGCCAGCAGTTACGGCACACTAGCGGGGGGTGGCACAGATACGCAGTATTTT.

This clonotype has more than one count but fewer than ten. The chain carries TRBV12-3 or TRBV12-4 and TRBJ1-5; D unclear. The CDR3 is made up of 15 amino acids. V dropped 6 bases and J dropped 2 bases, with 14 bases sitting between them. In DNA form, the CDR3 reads TGTGCCAGCAGAGACGCGGCTGGAGGCAATCAGCCCCAGCATTTT. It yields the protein CASRDAAGGNQPQHF.

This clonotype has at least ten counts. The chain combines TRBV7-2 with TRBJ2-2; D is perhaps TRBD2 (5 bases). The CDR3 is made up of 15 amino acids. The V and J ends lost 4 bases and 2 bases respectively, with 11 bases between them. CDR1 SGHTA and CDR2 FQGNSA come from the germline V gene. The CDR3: CASSSRLPNTGELFF. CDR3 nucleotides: TGTGCCAGCAGCTCCAGACTACCCAACACCGGGGAGCTGTTTTTT.

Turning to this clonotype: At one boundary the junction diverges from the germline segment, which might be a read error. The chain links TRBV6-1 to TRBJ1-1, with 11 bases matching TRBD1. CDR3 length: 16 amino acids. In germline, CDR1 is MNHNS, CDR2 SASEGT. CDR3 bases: TGTGCCAGCAGAGAAGTCGTGGGACAGGGGGTGACTGAAGCTTTCTTT. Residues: CASREVVGQGVTEAFF.

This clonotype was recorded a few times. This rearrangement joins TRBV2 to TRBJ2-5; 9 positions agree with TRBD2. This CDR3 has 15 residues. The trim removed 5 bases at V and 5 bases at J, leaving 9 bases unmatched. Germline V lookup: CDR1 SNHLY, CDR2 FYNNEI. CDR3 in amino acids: CASSRTSAKGETQYF. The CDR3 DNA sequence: TGTGCCAGCAGTCGGACTAGCGCTAAGGGGGAGACCCAGTACTTC.